Listed below are T cell receptor beta chains from one sample, sequenced in a study of cytomegalovirus exposure and HLA in healthy donors. Measured with immunoSEQ multiplex PCR; TCRdb has only the in-frame clones, and not every one. The sample lists 160,000 or so clones, about 73% occurring once. The source material was PBMCs. Every receptor here comes from a middle-aged woman in good health and CMV-seronegative. Each CDR3 is given with its conserved first and last residue. The order of the fields is CDR3 protein, CDR3 DNA, J gene, D gene, V gene, clone size. D genes are given only for firm matches. A clone size is listed for some rows: how often the clone was seen (once, few, many), or a class if it is expanded.

CASSPSPPPSSPLHF	TGTGCCAGCTCACCATCCCCACCCCCCAGTTCACCCCTCCACTTT	TRBJ1-6	-	TRBV18	once
CASRPRGGAETQYF	TGCGCCAGCAGGCCGAGGGGGGGCGCGGAGACCCAGTACTTC	TRBJ2-5	-	TRBV5-1	-
CASSPSPQPGDPYEQYF	TGTGCCAGCAGCCCCTCCCCCCAGCCAGGGGACCCCTACGAGCAGTACTTC	TRBJ2-7	-	TRBV13	-
CASSQQGTGNYGYTF	TGTGCCAGCAGCCAACAGGGGACAGGGAACTATGGCTACACCTTC	TRBJ1-2	TRBD1	TRBV5-8	-
CASSDLMTSGGTDTQYF	TGCGCCAGCAGCGACCTCATGACTAGCGGGGGGACAGATACGCAGTATTTT	TRBJ2-3	TRBD2	TRBV5-1	once
CASSNQDSSYEQYF	TGCGCCAGCAGTAATCAGGACAGCTCCTACGAGCAGTACTTC	TRBJ2-7	-	TRBV5-1	-
CAGRASSNYGYTF	TGTGCCGGAAGGGCTAGCTCTAACTATGGCTACACCTTC	TRBJ1-2	-	TRBV6-1	-
CATSVDRGRYNEQFF	TGTGCCACCAGCGTGGACAGGGGAAGATACAATGAGCAGTTCTTC	TRBJ2-1	TRBD1	TRBV15	-
CASSLQGSGELFF	TGCGCCAGCAGCTTGCAGGGGTCCGGGGAGCTGTTTTTT	TRBJ2-2	-	TRBV5-1	-
CASSQEGRQGLSPLHF	TGCGCCAGCAGCCAAGAAGGGAGACAGGGTCTTTCACCCCTCCACTTT	TRBJ1-6	TRBD1	TRBV4-1	-